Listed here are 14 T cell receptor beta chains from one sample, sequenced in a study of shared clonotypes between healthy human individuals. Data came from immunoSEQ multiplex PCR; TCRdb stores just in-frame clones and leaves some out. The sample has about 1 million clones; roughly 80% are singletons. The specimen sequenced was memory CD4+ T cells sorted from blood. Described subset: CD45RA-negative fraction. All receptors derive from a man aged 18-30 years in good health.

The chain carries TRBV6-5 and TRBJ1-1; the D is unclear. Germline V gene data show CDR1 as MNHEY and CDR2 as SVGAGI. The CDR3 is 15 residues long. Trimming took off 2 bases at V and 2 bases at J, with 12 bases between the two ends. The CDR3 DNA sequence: TGTGCCAGCAGTTACAGCTATGATGTCAACACTGAAGCTTTCTTT. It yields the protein CASSYSYDVNTEAFF.

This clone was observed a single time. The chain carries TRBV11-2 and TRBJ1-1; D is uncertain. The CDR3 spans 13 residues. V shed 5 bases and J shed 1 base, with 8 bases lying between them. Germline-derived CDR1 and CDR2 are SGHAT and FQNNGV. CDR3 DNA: TGTGCCAGCAGCCCCGAGGCGAACACTGAAGCTTTCTTT. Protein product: CASSPEANTEAFF.

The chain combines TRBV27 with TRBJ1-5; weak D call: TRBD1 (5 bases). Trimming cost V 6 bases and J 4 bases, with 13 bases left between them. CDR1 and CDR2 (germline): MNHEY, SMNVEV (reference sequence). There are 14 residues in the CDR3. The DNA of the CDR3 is TGTGCCAGCAGAAAAGGGGCAGCAAATCAGCCCCAGCATTTT. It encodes CASRKGAANQPQHF.

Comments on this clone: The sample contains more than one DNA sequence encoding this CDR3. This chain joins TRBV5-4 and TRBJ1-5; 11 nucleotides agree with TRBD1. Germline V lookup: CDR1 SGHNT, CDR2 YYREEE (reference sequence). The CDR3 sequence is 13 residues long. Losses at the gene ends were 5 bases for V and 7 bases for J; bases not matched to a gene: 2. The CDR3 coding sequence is TGTGCCAGCAGTAGGGACAGGGGGCAGCCCCAGCATTTT. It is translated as CASSRDRGQPQHF.

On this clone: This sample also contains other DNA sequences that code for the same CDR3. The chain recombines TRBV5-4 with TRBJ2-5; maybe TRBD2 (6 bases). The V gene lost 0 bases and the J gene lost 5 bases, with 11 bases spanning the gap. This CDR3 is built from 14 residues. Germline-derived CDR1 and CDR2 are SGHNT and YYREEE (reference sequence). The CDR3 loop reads CASSLAGGRETQYF. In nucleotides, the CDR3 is TGTGCCAGCAGCTTGGCTGGAGGGCGTGAGACCCAGTACTTC.

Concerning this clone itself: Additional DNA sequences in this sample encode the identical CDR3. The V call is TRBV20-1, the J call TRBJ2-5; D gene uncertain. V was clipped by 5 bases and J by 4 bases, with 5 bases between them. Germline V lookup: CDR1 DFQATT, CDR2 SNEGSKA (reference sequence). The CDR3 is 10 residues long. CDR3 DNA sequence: TGCAGTGCTGGCCGAGAGACCCAGTACTTC. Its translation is CSAGRETQYF.

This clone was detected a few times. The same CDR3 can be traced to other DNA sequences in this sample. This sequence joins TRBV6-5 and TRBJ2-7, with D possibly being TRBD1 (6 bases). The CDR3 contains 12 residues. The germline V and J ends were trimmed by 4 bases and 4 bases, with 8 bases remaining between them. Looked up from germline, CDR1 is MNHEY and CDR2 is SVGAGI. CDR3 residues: CASSLQGYEQYF. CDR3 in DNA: TGTGCCAGCAGTTTACAGGGATACGAGCAGTACTTC.

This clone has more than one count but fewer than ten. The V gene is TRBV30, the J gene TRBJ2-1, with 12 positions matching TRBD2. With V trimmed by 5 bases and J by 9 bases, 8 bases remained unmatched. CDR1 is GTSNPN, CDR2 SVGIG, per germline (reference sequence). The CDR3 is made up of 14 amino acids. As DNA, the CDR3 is TGTGCCTGGGGTGGACTAGCGGGAACTAGTGAGCAGTTCTTC. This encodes CAWGGLAGTSEQFF.

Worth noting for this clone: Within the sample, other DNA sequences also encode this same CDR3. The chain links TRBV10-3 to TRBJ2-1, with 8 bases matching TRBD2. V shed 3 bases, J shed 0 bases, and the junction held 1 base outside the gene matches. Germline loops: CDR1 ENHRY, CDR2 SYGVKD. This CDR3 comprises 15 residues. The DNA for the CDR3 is TGTGCCATCAGTGACAGCGGGGGCTCCTACAATGAGCAGTTCTTC. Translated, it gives CAISDSGGSYNEQFF.

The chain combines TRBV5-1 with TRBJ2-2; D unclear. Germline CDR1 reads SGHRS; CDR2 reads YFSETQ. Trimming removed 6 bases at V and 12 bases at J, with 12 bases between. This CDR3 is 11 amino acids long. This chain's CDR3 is CASTDRFKLFF. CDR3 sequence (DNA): TGCGCCAGCACCGACCGGTTTAAGCTGTTTTTT.

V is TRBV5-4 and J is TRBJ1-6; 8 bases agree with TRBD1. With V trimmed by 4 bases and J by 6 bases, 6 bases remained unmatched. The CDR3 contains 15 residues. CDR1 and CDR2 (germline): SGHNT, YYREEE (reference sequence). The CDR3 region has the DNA TGTGCCAGCAGCCCGGGGACAGGAATTAATTCACCCCTCCACTTT. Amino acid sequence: CASSPGTGINSPLHF.

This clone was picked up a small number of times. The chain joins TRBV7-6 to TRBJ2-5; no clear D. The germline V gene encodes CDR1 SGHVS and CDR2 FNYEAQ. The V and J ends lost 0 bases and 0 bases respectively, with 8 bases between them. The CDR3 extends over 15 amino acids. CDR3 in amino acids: CASSLAGMYQETQYF. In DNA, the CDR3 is TGTGCCAGCAGCTTAGCGGGGATGTACCAAGAGACCCAGTACTTC.

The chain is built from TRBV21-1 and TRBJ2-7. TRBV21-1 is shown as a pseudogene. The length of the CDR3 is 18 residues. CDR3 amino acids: CASSKAESPGPVGYEQYF. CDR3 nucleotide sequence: TGTGCCAGCAGCAAAGCAGAATCTCCCGGGCCTGTCGGCTACGAGCAGTACTTC.

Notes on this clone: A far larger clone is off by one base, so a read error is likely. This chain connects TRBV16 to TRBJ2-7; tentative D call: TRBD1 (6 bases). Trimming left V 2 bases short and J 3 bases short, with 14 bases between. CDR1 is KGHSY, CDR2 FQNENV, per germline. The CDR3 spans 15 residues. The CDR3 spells CASSQRPGDFYEQYF. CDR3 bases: TGTGCCAGCAGCCAAAGGCCAGGGGATTTCTACGAGCAGTACTTC.